This is a list of T cell receptor beta chains from one sample in a study of shared clonotypes between healthy human individuals. Profiled with immunoSEQ multiplex PCR; TCRdb holds only in-frame clones, not every one. The sample holds 2 million to 2.5 million clones, approximately 94% seen once. Source material: naive CD4+ T cells sorted from blood. The origin of the receptors is a man aged 18 to 29 in good health. CDR3s leave out the opening cysteine and the closing phenylalanine or tryptophan. Fields, in order: J gene, D gene, V gene, CDR3 protein. D genes are given only for firm matches.

TRBJ2-3	TRBD2	TRBV4-3	ASSQTSGGTSTDTQY
TRBJ1-2	.	TRBV19	ASRSMAGYGYT
TRBJ2-2	.	TRBV4-3	ASSQDRVDTGELF
TRBJ2-1	TRBD2	TRBV5-4	ASSPTSAPYNEQF
TRBJ2-3	.	TRBV5-1	ASSDGGSTDTQY
TRBJ1-2	TRBD1	TRBV30	AWGTGLANYGYT
TRBJ1-5	.	TRBV9	ASSVGMGNQPQH
TRBJ2-2	.	TRBV6-5	ASSYRTRGTGELF
TRBJ2-7	.	TRBV10-3	AISEWVGIYEQY
TRBJ2-3	.	TRBV4-1	ASSQPTGRRVTDTQY
TRBJ1-1	.	TRBV7-9	ASSLSGNTEAF
TRBJ1-5	.	TRBV30	AWSPRRASNQPQH
TRBJ1-2	.	TRBV18	ASSTDRNYGYT
TRBJ2-1	TRBD2	TRBV7-7	ASSPTSGGADEQF
TRBJ2-3	TRBD1	TRBV5-1	ASSGGQGPDTQY
TRBJ2-3	TRBD1	TRBV10-2	ASSGATGTDTQY
TRBJ2-7	TRBD2	TRBV27	ASSLKSLAGNYEQY
TRBJ1-1	.	TRBV6-6	ASSYMEGNTEAF
TRBJ2-2	.	TRBV5-1	ASSSGERNTGELF
TRBJ2-7	.	TRBV4-3	ASSQEAGMYEQY
TRBJ2-7	TRBD2	TRBV10-1	ASSPGGQYEQY
TRBJ2-7	TRBD2	TRBV2	ASTQGLAGKYEQY
TRBJ1-6	.	TRBV9	ASSVGAVNSPLH
TRBJ1-1	.	TRBV6-5	ASSYWSGNTEAF
TRBJ1-5	.	TRBV28	ASSLGRQPQH
TRBJ2-2	.	TRBV14	ASSQQFTGELF
TRBJ1-5	.	TRBV6-1	ASGGRLEQPQH
TRBJ1-2	TRBD1	TRBV6-1	ASSEPWTGTYGYT
TRBJ2-2	TRBD2	TRBV28	ASSPAGLGRTGELF
TRBJ2-5	.	TRBV7-2	ASSGGIQETQY
TRBJ1-1	.	TRBV6-6	ASSSGQRFTEAF
TRBJ2-3	.	TRBV30	AWTQDEFTDTQY
TRBJ2-1	.	TRBV19	ASTTLGNEQF